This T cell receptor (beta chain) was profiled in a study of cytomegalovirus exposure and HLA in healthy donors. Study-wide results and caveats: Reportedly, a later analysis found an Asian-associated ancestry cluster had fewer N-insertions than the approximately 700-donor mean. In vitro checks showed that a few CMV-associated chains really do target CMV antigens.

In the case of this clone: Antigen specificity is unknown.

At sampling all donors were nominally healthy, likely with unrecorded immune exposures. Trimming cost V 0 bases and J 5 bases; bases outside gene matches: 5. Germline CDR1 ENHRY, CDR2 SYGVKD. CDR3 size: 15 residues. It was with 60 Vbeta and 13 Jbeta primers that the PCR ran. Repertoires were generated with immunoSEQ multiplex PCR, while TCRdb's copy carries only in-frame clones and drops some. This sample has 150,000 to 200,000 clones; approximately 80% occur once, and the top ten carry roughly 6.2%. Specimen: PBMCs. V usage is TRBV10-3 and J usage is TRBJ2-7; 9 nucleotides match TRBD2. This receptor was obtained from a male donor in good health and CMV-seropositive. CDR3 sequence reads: CAISESSGSRDEQYF. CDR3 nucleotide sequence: TGTGCCATCAGTGAGTCTAGCGGGAGTCGGGACGAGCAGTACTTC.